These 24 T cell receptor beta chains came from one sample sequenced in a study of blood T cell repertoires in COVID-19. TCRdb's table, derived via immunoSEQ multiplex PCR, lists solely in-frame clones and lacks some. The sample shows roughly 70,000 clones, roughly 90% of them seen only once. Input material: peripheral blood. The receptors shown here come from a man in his 70s with acute or convalescent COVID-19.

The sample holds one count of this clone. The chain uses TRBV2 and TRBJ1-2, with TRBD1 matching over 11 bases. Looked up from germline, CDR1 is SNHLY and CDR2 is FYNNEI. The CDR3 has 14 amino acids. V gave up 1 base and J gave up 8 bases; unmatched junction bases: 3. CDR3 nucleotide sequence: TGTGCCAGCAGTGAAGGGACAGGGGGCGTGGGCTACACCTTC. Its translation is CASSEGTGGVGYTF. Together with reference TRBV2 and TRBJ1-2, the CDR3 gives the full variable domain: EPEVTQTPSHQVTQMGQEVILRCVPISNHLYFYWYRQILGQKVEFLVSFYNNEISEKSEIFDDQFSVERPDGSNFTLKIRSTKLEDSAMYFCASSEGTGGVGYTFGSGTRLTVV.

The CDR3 DNA sequence: TGTGCCAGCAGCCAGTACAGGGGAGATGCTCAGCCCCAGCATTTT. Protein: CASSQYRGDAQPQHF. This rearrangement joins TRBV4-2 to TRBJ1-5; 7 positions agree with TRBD1. The CDR3 is 15 amino acids. CDR1 and CDR2 from the germline V gene are LGHNA and YNFKEQ. Trimming cost V 3 bases and J 6 bases; bases outside gene matches: 8.

The chain combines TRBV25-1 with TRBJ1-1; D gene ambiguous. This CDR3 region has 11 residues. V lost 3 bases and J 4 bases, leaving 3 bases between the germline ends. Germline CDR1 reads MGHDK; CDR2 reads SYGVNS. CDR3 sequence: CASSEATEAFF. In DNA form, the CDR3 reads TGTGCCAGCAGTGAGGCCACTGAAGCTTTCTTT. The full variable domain, completed using reference TRBV25-1 and TRBJ1-1, is EADIYQTPRYLVIGTGKKITLECSQTMGHDKMYWYQQDPGMELHLIHYSYGVNSTEKGDLSSESTVSRIRTEHFPLTLESARPSHTSQYLCASSEATEAFFGQGTRLTVV.

V and J are TRBV5-1 and TRBJ1-5, with 10 bases that match TRBD1. Germline V gives CDR1 SGHRS, CDR2 YFSETQ. This CDR3 has 15 amino acids. Unmatched junction bases numbered 7, after V lost 4 bases and J lost 6 bases. The CDR3 protein is CASSREGQGSQPQHF. Here the CDR3 DNA reads TGCGCCAGCAGCAGAGAGGGACAGGGGAGTCAGCCCCAGCATTTT.

V is TRBV30 and J is TRBJ2-2; 10 positions agree with TRBD1. CDR1 and CDR2 (germline): GTSNPN, SVGIG (reference sequence). CDR3 length equals 16 residues. The V and J ends lost 2 bases and 4 bases, in that order; junction bases with no gene match: 7. The CDR3 region has the DNA TGTGCCTGGAGTAATCTGGACAGGGGGGCCACCGGGGAGCTGTTTTTT. Translation gives CAWSNLDRGATGELFF.

The rearrangement uses TRBV7-9 and TRBJ1-2; TRBD1 aligns across 7 bases. The V gene end was trimmed by 3 bases and the J gene end by 2 bases; junction bases not matched to a gene: 3. Germline V gene lookup returns CDR1 SEHNR and CDR2 FQNEAQ (reference sequence). The CDR3 spans 14 residues. This CDR3 is CASSLGQTNYGYTF. CDR3 coding DNA: TGTGCCAGCAGCTTGGGACAGACGAACTATGGCTACACCTTC.

The V gene is TRBV5-1, the J gene TRBJ1-2; 7 nucleotides line up with TRBD1. V lost 4 bases and J lost 8; bases outside the gene matches: 5. The CDR3 is made up of 12 amino acids. Germline values: CDR1 SGHRS, CDR2 YFSETQ. The CDR3 is CASSTDREGYTF. The CDR3 DNA follows: TGCGCCAGCAGCACAGACAGGGAAGGCTACACCTTC.

This clone was observed many times. The chain joins TRBV29-1 to TRBJ1-2; TRBD1 might be the D (6 bases). Germline values: CDR1 SQVTM, CDR2 ANQGSEA. This CDR3 contains 12 residues. Trimming left V 4 bases short and J 1 base short, with 7 bases between. CDR3 DNA sequence: TGCAGCGTTGTGGACAGTAACTATGGCTACACCTTC. This codes for CSVVDSNYGYTF.

This rearrangement joins TRBV27 to TRBJ2-3; tentative D call: TRBD1 (6 bases). The CDR3 sequence is 15 residues long. V lost 1 base and J lost 1, with 9 bases in between. Germline CDR1 MNHEY, CDR2 SMNVEV (reference sequence). CDR3 DNA: TGTGCCAGCAGTTTATACAGGGACGGCACAGATACGCAGTATTTT. It codes for CASSLYRDGTDTQYF.

The chain combines TRBV18 with TRBJ2-7; TRBD2 matches at 7 bases. The CDR3 length is 15 residues. After removal of 0 bases from V and 2 bases from J, the junction contained 4 bases not matched to a gene. Per the germline V gene, CDR1 is KGHSH and CDR2 is LQKENI. CDR3 protein: CASSPPTAGAYEQYF. CDR3 DNA sequence: TGTGCCAGCTCACCACCTACTGCGGGAGCCTACGAGCAGTACTTC.

The chain couples TRBV28 to TRBJ1-2; 8 nucleotides agree with TRBD1. Germline V lookup: CDR1 MDHEN, CDR2 SYDVKM. The CDR3 is made up of 14 amino acids. The trim removed 5 bases at V and 4 bases at J, leaving 6 bases unmatched. CDR3 DNA: TGTGCCAGCAGTCCCGGACAGGGTAGCTATGGCTACACCTTC. Its translation is CASSPGQGSYGYTF.

The rearrangement joins TRBV6-5 to TRBJ2-5; 10 nucleotides match TRBD2. Germline CDR1 MNHEY, CDR2 SVGAGI. The CDR3 covers 15 residues. J gave up 4 bases and V 4 bases, and 6 bases lay outside the gene matches. The CDR3 DNA follows: TGTGCCAGCAGTTCGAGCGGGGGGGCCGGAGAGACCCAGTACTTC. Residues: CASSSSGGAGETQYF.

The V and J genes are TRBV30 and TRBJ2-2, with 7 bases aligning to TRBD1. The V gene end was trimmed by 2 bases and the J gene end by 5 bases; junction bases not matched to a gene: 14. Germline values: CDR1 GTSNPN, CDR2 SVGIG (reference sequence). The length of the CDR3 is 17 residues. The CDR3 is CAWSQKGGWGWTGELFF. For the CDR3, the DNA is TGTGCCTGGAGTCAAAAAGGGGGCTGGGGATGGACCGGGGAGCTGTTTTTT.

In the case of this clone: This sample includes further DNA sequences coding for the same CDR3. The chain recombines TRBV7-2 with TRBJ1-5, with TRBD1 matching over 8 bases. The CDR3 sequence is 15 residues long. The V and J ends lost 5 bases and 1 base, in that order; junction bases with no gene match: 4. CDR1 is SGHTA, CDR2 FQGNSA, per germline. The CDR3 coding sequence is TGTGCCAGCAGCCCAGGGGGCGCGAGCAATCAGCCCCAGCATTTT. Its protein is CASSPGGASNQPQHF.

This clone was seen once. The chain carries TRBV6-2 or TRBV6-3 and TRBJ2-2, with 10 positions matching TRBD2. The CDR3 runs to 17 residues. Per the germline V gene, CDR1 is MNHEY and CDR2 is SVGEGT. V shed 4 bases and J 6 bases; nucleotides not matched to a gene: 11. In DNA, the CDR3 is TGTGCCAGCAGTTCCTACTTAAACAGCGGGGGGGCCGGGGAGCTGTTTTTT. Protein sequence: CASSSYLNSGGAGELFF.

The rearrangement joins TRBV5-4 to TRBJ1-2; 9 bases line up with TRBD1. The CDR3 is 16 residues long. CDR1 SGHNT and CDR2 YYREEE come from the germline V gene (reference sequence). Losses at the gene ends were 4 bases for V and 0 bases for J; bases not matched to a gene: 7. The CDR3 nucleotides read TGTGCCAGCAGCACCCGGGACAGGGAAACTAACTATGGCTACACCTTC. The encoded protein is CASSTRDRETNYGYTF. The full variable domain, its missing parts supplied by reference TRBV5-4 and TRBJ1-2, is ETGVTQSPTHLIKTRGQQVTLRCSSQSGHNTVSWYQQALGQGPQFIFQYYREEENGRGNFPPRFSGLQFPNYSSELNVNALELDDSALYLCASSTRDRETNYGYTFGSGTRLTVV.

The chain couples TRBV13 to TRBJ2-7; TRBD2 is a possible D gene (5 bases). CDR1 is PRHDT and CDR2 is FYEKMQ in the germline V gene (reference sequence). V lost 0 bases and J 4 bases, leaving 10 bases between the germline ends. This CDR3 is 14 amino acids long. The CDR3 DNA reads TGTGCCAGCAGCTTAGGGGTTAGCGAGTACGAGCAGTACTTC. Encoded protein: CASSLGVSEYEQYF.

This clone was detected once. The chain links TRBV27 to TRBJ2-2; TRBD2 matches 8 bases. This CDR3 has 13 residues. Germline loops: CDR1 MNHEY, CDR2 SMNVEV (reference sequence). J gave up 7 bases and V 11 bases, and 9 bases lay outside the gene matches. CDR3 bases: TGTGCCTCGGGGCGGGGGGCGGGCGGGGAGCTGTTTTTT. Amino acid sequence: CASGRGAGGELFF.

V is TRBV6-2 or TRBV6-3 and J is TRBJ2-7, with D unresolved. V lost 2 bases and J lost 5, with 10 bases in between. CDR3 size: 13 residues. Germline V lookup: CDR1 MNHEY, CDR2 SVGEGT. CDR3 loop: CASSYLVSHEQYF. CDR3 nucleotide sequence: TGTGCCAGCAGTTACCTGGTTAGCCACGAGCAGTACTTC.

The J gene is TRBJ2-5, the V gene TRBV4-3, with D possibly TRBD1 on 5 matching bases. The germline gives CDR1 LGHNA, CDR2 YSLEER. The V and J ends lost 5 bases and 5 bases respectively, with 21 bases between them. The CDR3 has 16 residues. In nucleotides, the CDR3 is TGCGCCAGCAGCGCCTCCTCTTTTGGGGCTGGGGAGACCCAGTACTTC. It yields the protein CASSASSFGAGETQYF.

This clone has just one count. V gene TRBV19 combines with J gene TRBJ2-7; 9 bases are a match to TRBD1. CDR1 and CDR2 from the germline V gene are LNHDA and SQIVND (reference sequence). The CDR3 extends over 18 amino acids. Trimming cost V 3 bases and J 4 bases; bases outside gene matches: 16. The CDR3 loop is CASSIKGGTGTGIYEQYF. The CDR3 bases are TGTGCCAGTAGTATTAAGGGGGGGACCGGGACAGGGATTTACGAGCAGTACTTC.

The chain joins TRBV7-6 to TRBJ1-1; a possible D gene is TRBD1 (5 bases). Germline CDR1 reads SGHVS; CDR2 reads FNYEAQ. The CDR3 runs to 16 residues. The V end was cut by 1 base, the J end by 4 bases, with 16 bases between. CDR3 sequence reads: CASSLGGSRGITEAFF. DNA of the CDR3: TGTGCCAGCAGCTTAGGAGGGAGCCGGGGGATCACTGAAGCTTTCTTT.

The chain recombines TRBV14 with TRBJ2-5; TRBD1 is a possible D gene (5 bases). Germline CDR1 reads SGHDN; CDR2 reads FVKESK. CDR3 length equals 16 residues. Trimming took off 0 bases at V and 1 base at J, with 12 bases between the two ends. The CDR3: CASSQDADTVQETQYF. As DNA, the CDR3 is TGTGCCAGCAGCCAAGATGCGGACACAGTCCAAGAGACCCAGTACTTC.

V and J are TRBV21-1 and TRBJ2-7; the table's D call, TRBD1, was not checked against the DNA. TRBV21-1 is tagged as a pseudogene. The CDR3 is 15 residues long. The CDR3 nucleotides are TGTGCCAGCAGCAAACGAGACAGGGTTGCCTACGAGCAGTACTTC. This codes for CASSKRDRVAYEQYF.